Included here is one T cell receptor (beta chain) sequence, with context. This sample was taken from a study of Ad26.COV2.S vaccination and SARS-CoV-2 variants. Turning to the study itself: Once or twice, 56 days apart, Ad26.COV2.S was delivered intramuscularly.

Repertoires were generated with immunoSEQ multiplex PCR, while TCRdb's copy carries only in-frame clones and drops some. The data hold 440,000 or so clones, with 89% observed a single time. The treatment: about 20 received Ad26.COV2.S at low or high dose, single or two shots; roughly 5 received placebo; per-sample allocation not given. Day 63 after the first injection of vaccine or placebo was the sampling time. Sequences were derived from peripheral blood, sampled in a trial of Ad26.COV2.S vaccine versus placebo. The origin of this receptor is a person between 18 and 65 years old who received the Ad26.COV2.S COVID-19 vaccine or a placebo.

CDR3 sequence: CASSTGPMEAFF. In DNA form, the CDR3 reads TGTGCCAGCAGTACGGGACCTATGGAAGCTTTCTTT. The chain has TRBV25-1 and TRBJ1-1; TRBD1 is a possible D gene (5 bases). In germline, CDR1 is MGHDK, CDR2 SYGVNS. This CDR3 spans 12 amino acids. Deletions cut 5 bases from V and 8 bases from J, with 12 bases between.